Sequencing of this TCR beta chain was carried out in a study of blood T cell repertoires in COVID-19. The germline gives CDR1 MDHEN, CDR2 SYDVKM. The CDR3 sequence is 13 residues long. Trimming cost V 5 bases and J 1 base, with 8 bases left between them. The protocol was immunoSEQ multiplex PCR, while the TCRdb copy is restricted to in-frame clones and leaves out a portion. Of tens of thousands of clones detected, approximately 80% appear once; the ten largest clones hold roughly a tenth. The source is a man aged 25-45 years with COVID-19, enrolled during active disease. The J gene is TRBJ1-1, the V gene TRBV28; D is unclear. Sequenced material: peripheral blood. CDR3 sequence reads: CASSKLRNTEAFF. CDR3 DNA sequence: TGTGCCAGCAGTAAACTCCGGAACACTGAAGCTTTCTTT.